The present TCR beta chain was sequenced within a study of graft-versus-host responses after intestinal transplantation. Looking at the study overall: All of the recipients had induction that used anti-thymocyte globulin, then tacrolimus and steroids for about 3 years.

CDR1 is MDHEN, CDR2 SYDVKM, per germline. Trimming removed 5 bases at V and 3 bases at J, with 10 bases between. The CDR3 loop spans 14 amino acids. Broader study findings: Detection of GvH clones occurred in recipient marrow, and some had their first appearance in ileum or blood.

The repertoire was sequenced with immunoSEQ multiplex PCR; TCRdb's copy has only in-frame clones and lacks some. The sample yields 81,000 or so clones, over 85% seen once. As regards this clone: The antigen is undetermined.

The V and J genes are TRBV28 and TRBJ2-2, with D perhaps TRBD2 (5 bases). The sequences come from unstimulated CD8+ T cells sorted from spleen or lymph node cells, collected before transplant. The source is a human donor who was the organ donor for an intestinal transplant. The CDR3 DNA follows: TGTGCCAGCAGTCCTCGGGGTTACACCGGGGAGCTGTTTTTT. It is translated as CASSPRGYTGELFF.